This TCR beta chain originates from a study of blood T cell repertoires in COVID-19. The table came from immunoSEQ multiplex PCR; TCRdb's copy has only in-frame clones and leaves some out. The sample holds about 270,000 clones, 81% seen once. Input material: peripheral blood. This TCR was sampled from a woman in her fifties or sixties with active or convalescent COVID-19.

The CDR3 bases are TGTGCCAGCAGCAGGGGGCAGAATGAGCAGTTCTTC. Protein product: CASSRGQNEQFF. The V and J genes are TRBV6-5 and TRBJ2-1, with TRBD1 identical over 8 bases. CDR3 length: 12 residues. V trimming: 6 bases; J trimming: 7 bases; junction bases outside the gene matches: 2. The V gene's germline CDR1 is MNHEY and CDR2 SVGAGI.